Reported below is one TCR beta chain. This sample was taken from a study of T cell changes during pregnancy in multiple sclerosis. TCRdb keeps only in-frame clones here, not all; method: immunoSEQ multiplex PCR. The profile covers 20,000 or so clones, with 75% to 90% appearing a single time and 5.5% to 6% taken by the ten largest. This sequence was found in a female donor in good health, enrolled as a control in a pregnancy study. Here the sequenced sample was CD8+ T cells from peripheral blood mononuclear cells, taken in the third trimester of pregnancy.

DNA for the CDR3: TGTGCCAGCAGTACAGGGTATGGTGGCACCGGGGAGCTGTTTTTT. It codes for CASSTGYGGTGELFF. The genes are TRBV2 and TRBJ2-2; D is perhaps TRBD1 (6 bases). Germline V gene sequence: CDR1 SNHLY, CDR2 FYNNEI. CDR3 length: 15 residues. V lost 5 bases and J 4 bases, leaving 14 bases between the germline ends.